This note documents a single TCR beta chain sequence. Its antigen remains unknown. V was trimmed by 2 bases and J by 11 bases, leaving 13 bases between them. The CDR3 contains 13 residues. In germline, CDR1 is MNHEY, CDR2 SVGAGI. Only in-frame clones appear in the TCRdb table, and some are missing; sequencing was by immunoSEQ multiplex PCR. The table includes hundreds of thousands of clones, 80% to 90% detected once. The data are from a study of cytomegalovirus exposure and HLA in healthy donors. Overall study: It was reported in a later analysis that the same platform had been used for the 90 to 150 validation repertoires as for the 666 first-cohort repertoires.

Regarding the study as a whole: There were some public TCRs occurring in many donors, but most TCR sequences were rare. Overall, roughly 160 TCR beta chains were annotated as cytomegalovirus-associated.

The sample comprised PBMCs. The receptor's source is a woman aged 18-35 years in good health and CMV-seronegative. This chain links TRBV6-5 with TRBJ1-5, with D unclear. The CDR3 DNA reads TGTGCCAGCAGTTACGTTGGAGCCGGGTCCCAGCATTTT. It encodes CASSYVGAGSQHF.